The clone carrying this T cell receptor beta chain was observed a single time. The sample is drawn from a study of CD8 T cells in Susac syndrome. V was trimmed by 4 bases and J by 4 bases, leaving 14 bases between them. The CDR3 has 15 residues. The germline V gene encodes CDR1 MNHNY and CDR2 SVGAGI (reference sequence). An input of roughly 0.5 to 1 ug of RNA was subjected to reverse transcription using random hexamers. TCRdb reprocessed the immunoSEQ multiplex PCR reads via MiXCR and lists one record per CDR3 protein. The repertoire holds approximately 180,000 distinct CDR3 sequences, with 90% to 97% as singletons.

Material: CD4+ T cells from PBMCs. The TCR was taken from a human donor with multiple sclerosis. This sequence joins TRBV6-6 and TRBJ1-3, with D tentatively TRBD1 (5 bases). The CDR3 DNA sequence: TGTGCCAGCAGTTGGGACGTGTCCCCCGGAAACACCATATATTTT. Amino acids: CASSWDVSPGNTIYF.